There are a few counts of the clone carrying this T cell receptor (beta chain). Antigen: not known. The sample comes from a study of regulatory T cells in long-lasting Graves disease. As for the study in general: Newly diagnosed Graves' patients took antithyroid drugs under 3 months. Study observations and caveats: TCR diversity was lower in persistent than newly diagnosed Graves' disease.

The CDR3 is 15 amino acids. Trimming removed 8 bases at V and 0 bases at J, with 15 bases between. Germline loops: CDR1 SNHLY, CDR2 FYNNEI. Construction of the TCR beta libraries employed iRepertoire HTBI primers in conjunction with Arm-PCR of CDR3 regions. MiXCR, run by TCRdb on the multiplex PCR reads, gives a single entry per CDR3 protein. Among about 220,000 distinct CDR3 sequences listed, less than 20% were seen once. Documented time point: newly diagnosed GD, antithyroid drugs for less than 3 months. Scientists built the TCR library using RNA that was extracted from PBMCs. This sample also belongs to another study, concerning T cells in Graves' hyperthyroidism and ophthalmopathy.

This TCR came from a woman between 25 and 40 years old with Graves disease. The gene calls are TRBV2 and TRBJ2-3; unclear D gene. This specimen consisted of peripheral blood mononuclear cells (PBMCs), obtained at new diagnosis, from a patient treated with antithyroid drugs. The CDR3 coding sequence is TGTGCCAGCGTTCCCCAGCGATCTAGCACAGATACGCAGTATTTT. It encodes CASVPQRSSTDTQYF. Complete variable domain (other parts from reference TRBV2 and TRBJ2-3): EPEVTQTPSHQVTQMGQEVILRCVPISNHLYFYWYRQILGQKVEFLVSFYNNEISEKSEIFDDQFSVERPDGSNFTLKIRSTKLEDSAMYFCASVPQRSSTDTQYFGPGTRLTVL.